This T cell receptor (beta chain) was obtained from a study of shared clonotypes between healthy human individuals. This CDR3 spans 13 amino acids. The germline V gene has CDR1 GTSNPN and CDR2 SVGIG (reference sequence). The J segment lost 2 bases and the V segment lost 8 bases, leaving 8 bases of the junction unmatched. TCRdb's copy holds only in-frame clones and misses some; the assay was immunoSEQ multiplex PCR. The table lists a few million clones, roughly 93% of them singletons. The sequence came from a man aged 18 to 30 in good health. Some clones in this sample may be carry-over from other donors' samples. The J gene is TRBJ2-7, the V gene TRBV30; 8 bases are a match to TRBD2. The source material was naive CD4+ T cells from PBMCs. Subset here: CD45RA+ positively selected. CDR3 region: CALGRGNTYEQYF. CDR3 bases: TGTGCCCTCGGGAGGGGTAACACCTACGAGCAGTACTTC. Combining the CDR3 with reference TRBV30 and TRBJ2-7 gives the whole variable domain SQTIHQWPATLVQPVGSPLSLECTVEGTSNPNLYWYRQAAGRGLQLLFYSVGIGQISSEVPQNLSASRPQDRQFILSSKKLLLSDSGFYLCALGRGNTYEQYFGPGTRLTVT.